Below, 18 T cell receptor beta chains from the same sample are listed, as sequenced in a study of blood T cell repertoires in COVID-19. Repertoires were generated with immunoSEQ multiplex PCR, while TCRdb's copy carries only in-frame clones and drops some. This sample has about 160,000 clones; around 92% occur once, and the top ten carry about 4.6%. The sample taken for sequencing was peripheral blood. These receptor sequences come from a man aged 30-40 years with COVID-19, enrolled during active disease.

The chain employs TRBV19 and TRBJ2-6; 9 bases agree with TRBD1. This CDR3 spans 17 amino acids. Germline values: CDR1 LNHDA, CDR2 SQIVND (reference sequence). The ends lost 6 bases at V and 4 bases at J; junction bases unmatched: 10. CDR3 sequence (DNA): TGTGCCAGTAGCCACACACAGGGGGCGGGAGGGGCCAACGTCCTGACTTTC. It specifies CASSHTQGAGGANVLTF.

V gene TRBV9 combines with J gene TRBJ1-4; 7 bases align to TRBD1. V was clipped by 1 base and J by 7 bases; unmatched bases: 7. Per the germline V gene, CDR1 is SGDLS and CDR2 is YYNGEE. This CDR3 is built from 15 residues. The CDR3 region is CASSVRTGWAEKLFF. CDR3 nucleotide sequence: TGTGCCAGCAGCGTAAGGACAGGCTGGGCTGAAAAACTGTTTTTT.

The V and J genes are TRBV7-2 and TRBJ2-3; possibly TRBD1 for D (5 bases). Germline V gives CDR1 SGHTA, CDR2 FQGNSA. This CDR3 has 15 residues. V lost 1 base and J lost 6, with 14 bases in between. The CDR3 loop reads CASSLGPGPGDTQYF. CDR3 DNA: TGTGCCAGCAGCTTAGGACCAGGGCCCGGGGATACGCAGTATTTT.

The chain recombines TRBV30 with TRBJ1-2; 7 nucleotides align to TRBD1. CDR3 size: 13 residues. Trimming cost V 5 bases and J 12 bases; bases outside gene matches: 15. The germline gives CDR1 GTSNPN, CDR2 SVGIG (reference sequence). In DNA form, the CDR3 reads TGTGCCTGGGTTGATATACAGGGGACGAGACACACCTTC. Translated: CAWVDIQGTRHTF.

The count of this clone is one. CDR3: CASSWNRQAFSYEQYF. The CDR3 DNA follows: TGTGCCAGCAGTTGGAACCGACAGGCCTTCTCCTACGAGCAGTACTTC. The chain uses TRBV6-5 and TRBJ2-7, with a possible D match to TRBD1 (6 bases). The V end lost 4 bases, the J end lost 0 bases, and 16 bases lay between the germline ends. Germline CDR1 is MNHEY and CDR2 is SVGAGI. CDR3 size: 16 residues.

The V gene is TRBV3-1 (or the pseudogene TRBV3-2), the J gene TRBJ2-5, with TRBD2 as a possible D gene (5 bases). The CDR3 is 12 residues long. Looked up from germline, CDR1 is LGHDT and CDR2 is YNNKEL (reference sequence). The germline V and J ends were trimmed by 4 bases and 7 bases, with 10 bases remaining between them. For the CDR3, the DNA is TGTGCCAGCAGCCTTCCCGGGGTGACCCAGTACTTC. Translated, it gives CASSLPGVTQYF.

The CDR3 nucleotides read TGTGCCAGCAGCCTGATGGCAGCGACCCTCACAGATACGCAGTATTTT. Its translation is CASSLMAATLTDTQYF. J is TRBJ2-3 and V is TRBV7-2; D uncertain. The germline gives CDR1 SGHTA, CDR2 FQGNSA. The V and J ends lost 5 bases and 2 bases respectively, with 17 bases between them. CDR3 size: 16 residues.

In DNA form, the CDR3 reads TGTGCCAGTAGATCCCTTGGTATTCCCCGAGCTAACTATGGCTACACCTTC. As protein: CASRSLGIPRANYGYTF. The chain employs TRBV19 and TRBJ1-2; D gene uncertain. CDR1 LNHDA and CDR2 SQIVND come from the germline V gene (reference sequence). Deletions cut 6 bases from V and 0 bases from J, with 20 bases between. The CDR3 spans 17 residues.

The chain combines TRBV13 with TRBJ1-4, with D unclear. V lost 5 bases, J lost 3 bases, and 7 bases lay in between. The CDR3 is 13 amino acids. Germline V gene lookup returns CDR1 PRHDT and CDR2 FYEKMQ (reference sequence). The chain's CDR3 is CASSGQPNEKLFF. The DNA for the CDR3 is TGTGCCAGCAGCGGGCAGCCTAATGAAAAACTGTTTTTT.

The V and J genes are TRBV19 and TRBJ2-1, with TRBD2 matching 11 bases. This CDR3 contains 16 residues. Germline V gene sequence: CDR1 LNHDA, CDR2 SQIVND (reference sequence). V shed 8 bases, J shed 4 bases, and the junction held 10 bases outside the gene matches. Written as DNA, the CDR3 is TGTGCCAGTGGGACCCCCGGGACTAGCGGATACAATGAGCAGTTCTTC. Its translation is CASGTPGTSGYNEQFF.

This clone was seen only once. The DNA of the CDR3 is TGTGCCACCAGCAGAAACAGGGGGGGAGATGAGCAGTTCTTC. The encoded protein is CATSRNRGGDEQFF. This chain connects TRBV15 to TRBJ2-1; D perhaps matches TRBD1 (8 bases). The CDR3 is made up of 14 amino acids. V was trimmed by 2 bases and J by 8 bases, leaving 13 bases between them. Germline V gene data show CDR1 as LNHNV and CDR2 as YYDKDF (reference sequence).

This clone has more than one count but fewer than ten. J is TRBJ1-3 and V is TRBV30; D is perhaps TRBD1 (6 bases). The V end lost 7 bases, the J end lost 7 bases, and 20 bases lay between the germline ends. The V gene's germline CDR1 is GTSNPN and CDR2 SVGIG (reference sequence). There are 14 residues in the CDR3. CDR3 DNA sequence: TGTGCCTCTCAGGGGCGGTCGCCAAGGAACACCATATATTTT. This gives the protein CASQGRSPRNTIYF.

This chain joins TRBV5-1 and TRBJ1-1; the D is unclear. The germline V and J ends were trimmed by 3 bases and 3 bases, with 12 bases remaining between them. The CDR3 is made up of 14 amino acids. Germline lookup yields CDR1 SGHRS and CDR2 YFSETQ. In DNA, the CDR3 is TGCGCCAGCAGCTCCACTTTAGCGGACACTGAAGCTTTCTTT. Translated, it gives CASSSTLADTEAFF.

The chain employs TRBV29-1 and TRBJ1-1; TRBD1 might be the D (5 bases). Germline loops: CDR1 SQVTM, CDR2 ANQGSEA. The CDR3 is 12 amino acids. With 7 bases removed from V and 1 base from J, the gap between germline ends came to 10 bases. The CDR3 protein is CSAVTGNTEAFF. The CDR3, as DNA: TGCAGCGCAGTAACAGGGAACACTGAAGCTTTCTTT.

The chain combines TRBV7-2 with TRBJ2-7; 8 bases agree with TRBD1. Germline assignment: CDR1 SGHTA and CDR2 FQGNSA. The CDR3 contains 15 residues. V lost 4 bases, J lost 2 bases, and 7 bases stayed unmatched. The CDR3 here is CASSSRGLETYEQYF. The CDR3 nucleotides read TGTGCCAGCAGCTCCAGGGGGCTGGAGACCTACGAGCAGTACTTC.

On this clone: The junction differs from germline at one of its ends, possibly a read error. Here the CDR3 reads CASSLPRGQNAEAFF. The CDR3 nucleotides are TGTGCCAGCAGCCTCCCCAGGGGACAGAACGCTGAAGCTTTCTTT. V usage is TRBV3-1 (or the pseudogene TRBV3-2) and J usage is TRBJ1-1; TRBD1 agrees at 7 bases. This CDR3 is 15 amino acids long. Germline loops: CDR1 LGHDT, CDR2 YNNKEL (reference sequence).

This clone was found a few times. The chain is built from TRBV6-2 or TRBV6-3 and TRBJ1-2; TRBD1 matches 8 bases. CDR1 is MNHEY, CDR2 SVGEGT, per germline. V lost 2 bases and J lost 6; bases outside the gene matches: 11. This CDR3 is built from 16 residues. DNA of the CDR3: TGTGCCAGCAGTTACCTGGGGGACAGGCCGCGGGATGGCTACACCTTC. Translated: CASSYLGDRPRDGYTF.

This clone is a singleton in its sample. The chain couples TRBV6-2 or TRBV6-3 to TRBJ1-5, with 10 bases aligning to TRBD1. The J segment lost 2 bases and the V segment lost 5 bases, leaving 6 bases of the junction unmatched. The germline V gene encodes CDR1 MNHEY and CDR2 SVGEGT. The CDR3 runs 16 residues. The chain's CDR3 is CASSDTGTGGNQPQHF. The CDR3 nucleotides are TGTGCCAGCAGTGACACCGGGACAGGGGGCAATCAGCCCCAGCATTTT.